The clone carrying this TCR beta chain was observed a handful of times. Individuals who donated were healthy Caucasians from Russia aged about 6 to 95. This sample stems from a study of blood T cells in healthy people across ages. The CDR3 is made up of 13 amino acids. Deletions cut 5 bases from V and 3 bases from J, with 11 bases between. CDR1 LNHDA and CDR2 SQIVND come from the germline V gene (reference sequence). Together with a sample-barcoded 5' primer, a J-beta primer mix was included in a second PCR lasting about 7 to 11 cycles. MiXCR, applied by TCRdb to the 5' RACE reads, yields one record per CDR3 protein. The sample includes about 720,000 distinct CDR3 sequences, about 20% of them seen just once.

The TCR originated in a man in his 70s in good health. The rearrangement joins TRBV19 to TRBJ2-7, with a weak D call TRBD1 (5 bases). The specimen was blood. CDR3 in DNA: TGTGCCAGTAGTGTAGGACACAACTACGAGCAGTACTTC. Its translation is CASSVGHNYEQYF.